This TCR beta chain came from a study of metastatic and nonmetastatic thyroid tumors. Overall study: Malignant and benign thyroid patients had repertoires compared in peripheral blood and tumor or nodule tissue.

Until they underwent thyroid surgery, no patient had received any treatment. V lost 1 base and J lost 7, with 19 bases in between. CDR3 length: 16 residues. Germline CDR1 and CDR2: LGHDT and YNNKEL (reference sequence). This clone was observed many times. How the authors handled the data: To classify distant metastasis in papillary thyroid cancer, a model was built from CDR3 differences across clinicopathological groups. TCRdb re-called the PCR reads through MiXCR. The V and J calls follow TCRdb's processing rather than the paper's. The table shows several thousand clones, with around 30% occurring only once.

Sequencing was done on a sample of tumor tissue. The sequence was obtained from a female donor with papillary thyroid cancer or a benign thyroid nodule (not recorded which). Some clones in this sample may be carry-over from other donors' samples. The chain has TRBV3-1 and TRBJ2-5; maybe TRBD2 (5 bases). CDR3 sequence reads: CASSQGPTTVSGTQYF. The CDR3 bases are TGTGCCAGCAGCCAAGGTCCCACGACTGTCAGCGGGACCCAGTACTTC.